Here is one T cell receptor (beta chain) with its context. This clonotype is judged medium-sized (0.01 to 0.1%). Its antigen target is currently unknown. Base qualities are not at hand, and no much larger clone is one base apart. Naive CD8 T cell libraries were made from 20,000 to 1,000,000 sorted cells using 10%, 30% or 50% of purified RNA. On a BD FACSAria II, naive CD8 T cells were FACS-sorted as CD8+CD4-CCR7+CD45RA+ and collected into RLT Plus buffer. To test detection sensitivity, Jurkat RNA equal to 9 to 10 TCR copies was added to samples of about 20,000-1,000,000 naive CD8 T cells. CD8 T cells were enriched using RosetteSep CD8+ T Cell Enrichment Cocktail and Ficoll-Paque, and the enriched cells then underwent ACK red cell lysis. The library was generated by PCR. Instrument on record: NextSeq 500. Bulk TCR libraries were prepared as previously described, using TCR primers listed in Table S5. The Qiagen AllPrep DNA/RNA kit was used to purify total RNA. Before analysis, reads from multiple sequencing runs of one library were combined. In the original analysis: Reads were retained only if the reads had an exact TCR constant sequence, and the retained reads were trimmed to 150 nt and grouped according to their 12-nt molecular barcodes. Reads within each barcode group were sub-clustered using a 15% Levenshtein threshold, and quality-weighted consensus sequences were constructed for each RNA molecule. Non-functional sequences were filtered out, along with any lower-count sequence sitting one edit away from another sequence. Barcode sub-clusters with fewer than 20% of the maximum read count were removed, based on fitting two negative binomial distributions. TCRdb handled the public reads itself, with Q25 trimming in fastp and clone calling in MiXCR, and kept productive beta chains. Under each unique CDR3 protein, matching rows form one entry showing the most common genes and DNA. Here the V and J calls rest on TCRdb's processing, not on the authors' analysis. The sample yields several thousand distinct CDR3 sequences; about 33% were counted once. The ten biggest clones cover roughly 4.8% of the sample.

These data come from a study of molecular identifiers for immune sequencing clone quantification (dated 2018 in TCRdb). Turning to the overall study: For a replicate experiment, RNA from roughly 21,000 or 96,000 naive CD8 T cells was divided into five aliquots, and four of the five aliquots were sequenced. This methods study benchmarked molecular-identifier clustering-based TCR repertoire sequencing (MIDCIRS) and TCR RNA copy counting, using CD8 T cells to do so.

What the work shows at the level of the full study, not this receptor alone: A single cell's worth of spiked-in Jurkat TCR RNA was reported detectable even among under 1.3 million naive CD8 T cells. Modeling gave about 3.2 recovered TCR RNA copies per cell versus 9.5 to 10 by digital PCR, implying around 33% capture efficiency. Naive libraries contained spiked-in Jurkat TCR RNA (10 copies' worth), which is not part of the donor repertoire. Identical TCR molecules sharing a barcode could cause highly expanded clone sizes to be underestimated. In CMV-specific effector cells, clones with more than 20 RNA copies accounted for over 97% of molecules, whereas in naive cells such clones accounted for under 1%. When barcode sub-clustering was not used, chimeric consensus sequences inflated TCR diversity, with chimeras reaching as high as 47%.

V is shortened by 5 bases, J by 2 bases, and the region joining them spans 10 bases. From the cysteine through the phenylalanine, the CDR3 covers 14 amino acids. Of the read, only the CDR3 DNA is kept; its 42 bases are in frame from base 1. CDR1 MNHNY and CDR2 SVGAGI were looked up in the germline V gene (reference sequence). Sequenced material: naive CD8+ T cells from blood, with Jurkat cell RNA spiked in. The sample's cell subset or site label, decoded: FACS-sorted CD8+CD4-CCR7+CD45RA+ naive T cells. Recombination connected TRBV6-6 to TRBJ1-5; 5 matching bases give a weak D call of TRBD1. The TCR was taken from a human donor in good health. Some libraries in this study had Jurkat cell RNA spiked in. The DNA reads as follows: TGTGCCAGCAGTCGTTTGACAGGCAATCAGCCCCAGCATTTT. Translated, this is CASSRLTGNQPQHF.